A selection of T cell receptor beta chains follows, all from one sample in a study of shared clonotypes between healthy human individuals. Generated by immunoSEQ multiplex PCR, the TCRdb table keeps only in-frame clones and is missing some. The sample shows roughly 520,000 clones, around 95% of them seen only once. The sequencing input was naive CD4+ T cells sorted from blood. These receptor sequences come from a woman in her twenties or thirties in good health. Both conserved end residues are part of each CDR3.

CASSEALLGDDEQYF	NA	TRBV2
CASTPSGQGRYEQYF	TRBJ2-7	TRBV19
CASSQPGQGSEKLFF	TRBJ1-4	TRBV18
CASRLGARTLNTEAFF	TRBJ1-1	TRBV7-9
CASSLESQETQYF	TRBJ2-5	TRBV5-4
CASSRGTGTGETGYTF	TRBJ1-2	TRBV5-4
CASSYGQEGYGYTF	TRBJ1-2	TRBV6-6
CAYPRTGETQYF	TRBJ2-5	TRBV5-3
CASSGDSQETQYF	TRBJ2-5	TRBV19
CASSPPNTRELFF	TRBJ2-2	TRBV6-6
CASSMNEGREQYF	TRBJ2-7	TRBV19
CASSEAGGPSNQPQHF	TRBJ1-5	TRBV6-1
CASRKGDYGYTF	TRBJ1-2	TRBV25-1
CASSTWDRGRMWTGELFF	TRBJ2-2	TRBV9
CASSLDRDYPNYGYTF	TRBJ1-2	TRBV13
CASSSGRNEKLFF	TRBJ1-4	TRBV5-4
CASNLRTGHTEAFF	TRBJ1-1	TRBV27
CASSQYWRDSNQPQHF	TRBJ1-5	TRBV4-2
CASSAQGSGETQYF	TRBJ2-5	TRBV5-1
CASSFAGVNTEAFF	TRBJ1-1	TRBV7-2
CASSLPLAWSEQYF	TRBJ2-7	TRBV7-2
CASSLAKGAGVTNEKLFF	TRBJ1-4	TRBV5-1
CASSLEHRASGTDTQYF	TRBJ2-3	TRBV27
CASSLGPGGSTYEQYF	TRBJ2-7	TRBV7-6
CASTMGRGWNTGELFF	TRBJ2-2	TRBV11-2
CASSPLGGEKLFF	TRBJ1-4	TRBV18
CASSLVVTDTQYF	TRBJ2-3	TRBV7-9
CASSYGAGAYNEQFF	TRBJ2-1	TRBV6-5
CASSGTGWGYTF	TRBJ1-2	TRBV10-2
CASSARTVSGELFF	TRBJ2-2	TRBV9
CASSFLGLAGGTQETQYF	TRBJ2-5	TRBV5-6
CASSSPGRTNSPLHF	TRBJ1-6	TRBV4-1
CASVKHLTGSQPQHF	TRBJ1-5	TRBV28
CASSTLAGGTDTQYF	TRBJ2-3	TRBV19
CASSTGGTEAFF	TRBJ1-1	TRBV28
CASSPSRGRQETQYF	TRBJ2-5	TRBV2
CASSDSSGTGYNEQFF	TRBJ2-1	TRBV6-4
CASSLVAIAEVEFF	TRBJ2-1	TRBV5-4
CASTSKTGTGGETQYF	TRBJ2-5	TRBV5-1
CASSPLGETQYF	TRBJ2-5	TRBV7-9
CAWSVPPSPLHF	TRBJ1-6	TRBV30
CASSKLPNNEQFF	TRBJ2-1	TRBV18
CASSSRTSFGGTQYF	TRBJ2-5	TRBV27
CASSLTVSSYNEQFF	TRBJ2-1	TRBV5-1
CASSLETVRNEQFF	TRBJ2-1	TRBV6-5